Listed here are 27 T cell receptor beta chains from one sample, sequenced in a study of T cell repertoires in cytomegalovirus infection (dated by TCRdb to the late 2010s). Sequencing instrument: Illumina HiSeq 1500. TCRdb handled the public reads itself, with Q25 trimming in fastp and clone calling in MiXCR, and kept productive beta chains. When rows share a CDR3 protein, they turn into one entry using the most common DNA and genes. This sample holds around 350,000 distinct CDR3 sequences; 15% to 20% were observed only once. The ten most abundant clones make up around 9.3% of the sample. Specimen: PBMCs. The source is a human donor in good health (CMV status not recorded). Some clones in this sample may be carry-over from other donors' samples.

The rearrangement joins TRBV2 to TRBJ2-7; weak D call: TRBD2 (5 bases). The CDR3 runs to 13 residues. V gave up 0 bases and J gave up 6 bases, with 9 bases separating them. In germline, CDR1 is SNHLY, CDR2 FYNNEI. The DNA of the CDR3 is TGTGCCAGCAGTGAAGCGGGTCGGGGCGAGCAGTACTTC. As protein: CASSEAGRGEQYF.

As for this clonotype: This is likely a read error, given that the CDR3 carries no conserved phenylalanine or tryptophan at its end. This rearrangement joins TRBV7-2 to TRBJ2-7, with TRBD2 identical over 7 bases. The CDR3 spans 14 residues. Germline V lookup: CDR1 SGHTA, CDR2 FQGNSA. Trimming took 5 bases from V and 6 from J; bases not matched to a gene: 10. The CDR3 sequence is CASSPPSSGSEQYL. The DNA of the CDR3 is TGTGCCAGCAGCCCCCCGTCTAGCGGCTCCGAGCAGTACTTG.

This clonotype was picked up many times. The chain joins TRBV5-6 to TRBJ2-7, with D uncertain. The CDR3 is 13 residues long. CDR1 is SGHDT, CDR2 YYEEEE, per germline. The V gene lost 0 bases and the J gene lost 3 bases, with 7 bases spanning the gap. CDR3 in DNA: TGTGCCAGCAGCTTGGCCAGCTTCTACGAGCAGTACTTC. This codes for CASSLASFYEQYF. Drawing the rest from reference TRBV5-6 and TRBJ2-7, the complete variable domain is DAGVTQSPTHLIKTRGQQVTLRCSPKSGHDTVSWYQQALGQGPQFIFQYYEEEERQRGNFPDRFSGHQFPNYSSELNVNALLLGDSALYLCASSLASFYEQYFGPGTRLTVT.

This clonotype was recorded at least ten times. J is TRBJ2-7 and V is TRBV7-2; no reliable D call. V dropped 1 base and J dropped 3 bases, with 7 bases sitting between them. The V gene's germline CDR1 is SGHTA and CDR2 FQGNSA. The CDR3 length is 13 residues. CDR3 nucleotide sequence: TGTGCCAGCAGCTTAGGCTACAGCTACGAGCAGTACTTC. It translates to CASSLGYSYEQYF.

This sequence joins TRBV7-9 and TRBJ1-5, with unresolved D. The CDR3 spans 13 residues. Between the trimmed V and J ends, which lost 3 bases and 9 bases, there was a span of 12 bases. Germline CDR1 SEHNR, CDR2 FQNEAQ (reference sequence). Here the CDR3 reads CASSLAGGSPQHF. The CDR3 region has the DNA TGTGCCAGCAGCTTGGCAGGAGGGTCGCCCCAGCATTTT.

Only a few counts were recorded for this clonotype. For the CDR3, the DNA is TGTGCCAGCAGCCTACGGACAGGCCGGGAGGAGCTGTTTTTT. Its translation: CASSLRTGREELFF. The rearrangement uses TRBV7-8 and TRBJ2-2; 7 bases fit TRBD1. The CDR3 contains 14 residues. The V segment lost 5 bases and the J segment 10 bases; nucleotides outside the gene matches: 10. CDR1 and CDR2 (germline): SGHVS, FQNEAQ.

At least ten counts were recorded for this clonotype. The chain recombines TRBV12-3 or TRBV12-4 with TRBJ1-1; D remains unclear. The CDR3 has 12 residues. The V gene lost 3 bases and the J gene lost 8 bases, with 10 bases spanning the gap. Here the CDR3 reads CASSFLVGEAFF. The CDR3 region has the DNA TGTGCCAGCAGTTTTCTGGTCGGAGAAGCTTTCTTT.

In this sample, this clonotype turned up a few times. CDR3 sequence reads: CAWKGNYGYTF. Written as DNA, the CDR3 is TGTGCCTGGAAGGGCAACTATGGCTACACCTTC. The chain links TRBV30 to TRBJ1-2; D uncertain. The CDR3 sequence is 11 residues long. Trimming stripped 4 bases from V and 2 bases from J, with 5 bases between. Germline V lookup: CDR1 GTSNPN, CDR2 SVGIG (reference sequence).

This clonotype was counted at least ten times. The gene calls are TRBV7-2 and TRBJ2-5; 8 bases agree with TRBD2. V lost 4 bases, J lost 7 bases, and 14 bases stayed unmatched. CDR1 and CDR2 (germline): SGHTA, FQGNSA. The CDR3 covers 16 residues. CDR3 loop: CASSSQTGGGQGTQYF. CDR3 nucleotide sequence: TGTGCCAGCAGCTCGCAGACCGGCGGGGGGCAGGGGACCCAGTACTTC.

This clonotype showed up many times. The J gene is TRBJ2-1, the V gene TRBV7-8; 8 bases are a match to TRBD2. From germline, CDR1 is SGHVS and CDR2 FQNEAQ. The V gene end was trimmed by 1 base and the J gene end by 6 bases; junction bases not matched to a gene: 5. The CDR3 has 15 amino acids. The CDR3 spells CASSLVSSGGNEQFF. CDR3 in DNA: TGTGCCAGCAGCTTAGTGTCCAGCGGGGGCAATGAGCAGTTCTTC. The variable domain in full, with the rest retrieved from reference TRBV7-8 and TRBJ2-1, is GAGVSQSPRYKVAKRGQDVALRCDPISGHVSLFWYQQALGQGPEFLTYFQNEAQLDKSGLPSDRFFAERPEGSVSTLKIQRTQQEDSAVYLCASSLVSSGGNEQFFGPGTRLTVL.

This clonotype was recorded at least ten times. The J gene is TRBJ2-2, the V gene TRBV7-8; the D gene is possibly TRBD1 (6 bases). CDR1 SGHVS and CDR2 FQNEAQ come from the germline V gene. Trimming took 3 bases from V and 2 from J, leaving 10 bases between them. This CDR3 is 15 amino acids long. The CDR3 reads CASSFNRANTGELFF. Written as DNA, the CDR3 is TGTGCCAGCAGCTTTAACAGGGCCAACACCGGGGAGCTGTTTTTT.

The chain recombines TRBV7-2 with TRBJ2-3, with D possibly being TRBD1 or TRBD2 (5 bases each). This CDR3 is 15 amino acids long. CDR1 SGHTA and CDR2 FQGNSA come from the germline V gene. The V end was cut by 3 bases, the J end by 0 bases, with 10 bases between. This CDR3 is CASSFGTLSTDTQYF. In nucleotides, the CDR3 is TGTGCCAGCAGCTTCGGGACGCTGAGCACAGATACGCAGTATTTT.

This sequence joins TRBV10-3 and TRBJ1-2; no firm D call. The CDR3 loop spans 12 amino acids. Per the germline V gene, CDR1 is ENHRY and CDR2 is SYGVKD. The ends were cut back, 5 bases at V and 8 bases at J, with 12 bases in the middle. CDR3 nucleotides: TGTGCCATCAGTCCCAGGACGTCGGGCTACACCTTC. This gives the protein CAISPRTSGYTF.

The J gene is TRBJ1-5, the V gene TRBV20-1; D is unresolved. Trimming removed 0 bases at V and 1 base at J, with 4 bases between. Germline V CDR1 and CDR2: DFQATT, SNEGSKA (reference sequence). This CDR3 comprises 13 residues. The CDR3 loop is CSARDFSNQPQHF. In DNA form, the CDR3 reads TGCAGTGCTAGAGATTTCAGCAATCAGCCCCAGCATTTT.

This clonotype was observed a handful of times. This sequence joins TRBV20-1 and TRBJ2-3; D perhaps matches TRBD1 (5 bases). The V end lost 5 bases, the J end lost 0 bases, and 9 bases lay between the germline ends. This CDR3 is 13 amino acids long. The germline V gene has CDR1 DFQATT and CDR2 SNEGSKA (reference sequence). CDR3 sequence (DNA): TGCAGTGCTCAAGGGGCAAGCACAGATACGCAGTATTTT. Its translation is CSAQGASTDTQYF.

The chain uses TRBV6-2 or TRBV6-3 and TRBJ1-2, with unresolved D. The CDR3 runs to 13 residues. The germline V and J ends were trimmed by 2 bases and 4 bases, with 8 bases remaining between them. Germline assignment: CDR1 MNHEY and CDR2 SVGEGT. The CDR3 here is CASSYGWAYGYTF. The CDR3 region has the DNA TGTGCCAGCAGTTACGGCTGGGCCTATGGCTACACCTTC.

This clonotype was seen a handful of times. The chain uses TRBV4-2 and TRBJ2-5; D may correspond to TRBD1 or TRBD2 (5 bases each). CDR1 and CDR2 from the germline V gene are LGHNA and YNFKEQ. The CDR3 is 16 residues long. Between the trimmed V and J ends, which lost 0 bases and 2 bases, there was a span of 13 bases. The CDR3 sequence: CASSQDHRGAQETQYF. DNA for the CDR3: TGTGCCAGCAGCCAAGATCATCGAGGGGCTCAAGAGACCCAGTACTTC.

This clonotype was seen ten or more times. The CDR3 reads CASSSSGTASGANVLTF. CDR3 sequence (DNA): TGTGCCAGCAGCTCCTCCGGGACAGCCTCTGGGGCCAACGTCCTGACTTTC. The V gene is TRBV7-8, the J gene TRBJ2-6, with 7 bases identical to TRBD1. Germline V gene data show CDR1 as SGHVS and CDR2 as FQNEAQ. This CDR3 spans 17 amino acids. V lost 4 bases and J lost 0; bases outside the gene matches: 6.

This clonotype was seen ten or more times. J is TRBJ2-7 and V is TRBV6-1; D remains unclear. There are 15 residues in the CDR3. Between the trimmed V and J ends, which lost 5 bases and 0 bases, there was a span of 14 bases. Germline lookup yields CDR1 MNHNS and CDR2 SASEGT. CDR3 protein: CASSRFLGLSYEQYF. CDR3 nucleotide sequence: TGTGCCAGCAGTCGCTTTCTGGGCCTCTCCTACGAGCAGTACTTC.

The chain couples TRBV28 to TRBJ2-4; TRBD1 matches at 7 bases. The CDR3 runs to 16 residues. V dropped 8 bases and J dropped 6; count of bases not matched to a gene: 16. In germline, CDR1 is MDHEN, CDR2 SYDVKM. The CDR3 region has the DNA TGTGCCAGCCGCAGAAGGGGGCGGGCCATTAGAAACATTCAGTACTTC. It codes for CASRRRGRAIRNIQYF.

CDR3 residues: CASSLSRGYTF. In DNA, the CDR3 is TGTGCCAGCAGCTTATCCCGTGGCTACACCTTC. The chain has TRBV7-9 and TRBJ1-2; no reliable D call. With 2 bases removed from V and 7 bases from J, the gap between germline ends came to 5 bases. The CDR3 is 11 amino acids. Per the germline V gene, CDR1 is SEHNR and CDR2 is FQNEAQ (reference sequence).

The chain employs TRBV5-4 and TRBJ2-2; D is undetermined. Trimming removed 4 bases at V and 3 bases at J, with 7 bases between. CDR3 length equals 13 residues. Germline V lookup: CDR1 SGHNT, CDR2 YYREEE (reference sequence). The CDR3 coding sequence is TGTGCCAGCAGCCATTTGGACACCGGGGAGCTGTTTTTT. Its protein product is CASSHLDTGELFF.

This clonotype has just a few counts. The chain uses TRBV6-2 or TRBV6-3 and TRBJ2-1; D is unclear. V lost 6 bases and J 4 bases, leaving 19 bases between the germline ends. Germline CDR1 MNHEY, CDR2 SVGEGT. The CDR3 length is 16 residues. The CDR3 region has the DNA TGTGCCAGCAGACCCCACCCCAATTTGGGGTACAATGAGCAGTTCTTC. This encodes CASRPHPNLGYNEQFF.

This clonotype was counted at least ten times. The V and J genes are TRBV4-3 and TRBJ2-1, with D perhaps TRBD1 (6 bases). Germline V gives CDR1 LGHNA, CDR2 YSLEER. The V and J ends lost 1 base and 1 base respectively, with 20 bases between them. This CDR3 region has 19 residues. For the CDR3, the DNA is TGCGCCAGCAGCCAAGGTCCGGGACAAGGGGTATTATCCTACAATGAGCAGTTCTTC. Its protein product is CASSQGPGQGVLSYNEQFF.

The chain links TRBV7-2 to TRBJ1-5; D is perhaps TRBD1 (5 bases). Trimming cost V 4 bases and J 7 bases, with 11 bases left between them. The CDR3 contains 13 residues. CDR1 is SGHTA, CDR2 FQGNSA, per germline. Here the CDR3 reads CASSSTGAQPQHF. The DNA for the CDR3 is TGTGCCAGCAGCTCAACCGGGGCCCAGCCCCAGCATTTT.

The chain is built from TRBV20-1 and TRBJ1-2; a weak D match, TRBD1 (5 bases). Looked up from germline, CDR1 is DFQATT and CDR2 is SNEGSKA (reference sequence). The CDR3 covers 12 residues. V was trimmed by 1 base and J by 7 bases, leaving 10 bases between them. The CDR3 sequence is CSARALGGGYTF. In DNA form, the CDR3 reads TGCAGTGCTAGAGCCCTCGGGGGTGGCTACACCTTC.

This clonotype was counted a few times. The J gene is TRBJ2-7, the V gene TRBV11-2, with TRBD1 matching over 9 bases. The CDR3 totals 16 residues. The V gene end was trimmed by 5 bases and the J gene end by 6 bases; junction bases not matched to a gene: 14. Germline-derived CDR1 and CDR2 are SGHAT and FQNNGV. CDR3 coding DNA: TGTGCCAGCAGCCTCTTGCCGGGGACAGGGACGGTCGAGCAGTACTTC. It codes for CASSLLPGTGTVEQYF. The variable domain in full, with the rest retrieved from reference TRBV11-2 and TRBJ2-7, is EAGVAQSPRYKIIEKRQSVAFWCNPISGHATLYWYQQILGQGPKLLIQFQNNGVVDDSQLPKDRFSAERLKGVDSTLKIQPAKLEDSAVYLCASSLLPGTGTVEQYFGPGTRLTVT.